Given below is one T cell receptor delta chain in context. One end of the junction does not line up with germline, which may come from a read error. This specimen belongs to a study of gamma-delta T cells after stem cell transplantation. TCRdb re-called clones from the RT-PCR reads via CATT. The sample shows thousands of delta-chain clones, more than 14% of them seen only once. This CDR3 has 17 amino acids. Germline V lookup: CDR1 TSWWSYY, CDR2 QGS. The chain joins TRDV1 to TRDJ1; the match to TRDD3 covers 13 bases. The origin of this receptor is a human donor. It is not recorded whose cells these are; they may come from a transplant donor. What was sequenced was gamma-delta T cells. The CDR3 nucleotides are TGTGCCCTTGGGGAACCCGTACTGGGGGATACGCCAGATAAGCTCATCTTT. This gives the protein CALGEPVLGDTPDKLIF.